The 10 T cell receptor beta chains below all came from one sample that was sequenced in a study of T cell responses to AZD1222 COVID-19 vaccine. The data were produced by immunoSEQ multiplex PCR, yet TCRdb's version contains in-frame clones alone and is incomplete. The table shows 120,000 to 150,000 clones, with 80% to 95% occurring only once. Sequenced material: peripheral blood, taken on day 0 of AZD1222 vaccination. These TCRs come from an adult in good health.

The rearrangement links TRBV30 to TRBJ2-7, with D possibly matching TRBD2 (6 bases). Germline V gene data show CDR1 as GTSNPN and CDR2 as SVGIG (reference sequence). This CDR3 is 13 amino acids long. The V end lost 3 bases, the J end lost 9 bases, and 18 bases lay between the germline ends. CDR3 in amino acids: CAWRGRERAMQYF. CDR3 DNA: TGTGCCTGGAGAGGACGGGAGAGGGCCATGCAGTACTTC.

The J gene is TRBJ2-7, the V gene TRBV5-4; TRBD2 matches 8 bases. Trimming took 4 bases from V and 4 from J; bases not matched to a gene: 10. Germline CDR1 is SGHNT and CDR2 is YYREEE (reference sequence). The CDR3 loop spans 15 amino acids. The CDR3 protein is CASSDPGSGIYEQYF. In DNA form, the CDR3 reads TGTGCCAGCAGCGACCCCGGTAGCGGGATATACGAGCAGTACTTC.

This chain connects TRBV19 to TRBJ2-3; 8 bases are shared with TRBD2. CDR3 size: 20 residues. Trimming cost V 0 bases and J 0 bases; bases outside gene matches: 14. CDR1 and CDR2 from the germline V gene are LNHDA and SQIVND (reference sequence). The CDR3 spells CASSIDRKGASGPSTDTQYF. The CDR3 DNA is TGTGCCAGTAGTATAGATAGGAAAGGCGCTAGCGGGCCTAGCACAGATACGCAGTATTTT.

A single count supports this clone. The chain has TRBV6-5 and TRBJ1-2; D gene uncertain. CDR1 is MNHEY and CDR2 is SVGAGI in the germline V gene. The ends were cut back, 6 bases at V and 3 bases at J, with 14 bases in the middle. The CDR3 totals 14 residues. The CDR3 loop is CASSPRESDYGYTF. CDR3 coding DNA: TGTGCCAGCAGCCCGCGTGAGAGCGACTATGGCTACACCTTC.

A single count supports this clone. V gene TRBV4-1 combines with J gene TRBJ1-1; D gene ambiguous. This CDR3 is 12 amino acids long. Trimming left V 1 base short and J 3 bases short, with 3 bases between. Germline loops: CDR1 MGHRA, CDR2 YSYEKL. DNA for the CDR3: TGCGCCAGCAGCCAAGTGCACACTGAAGCTTTCTTT. Protein: CASSQVHTEAFF.

Turning to this clone: The sample carries other DNA sequences with the same CDR3. The J gene is TRBJ1-2, the V gene TRBV7-2, with D uncertain. Trimming took 1 base from V and 1 from J, leaving 4 bases between them. CDR3 size: 13 residues. The germline V gene has CDR1 SGHTA and CDR2 FQGNSA. The CDR3 DNA is TGTGCCAGCAGCTTAGACAGTAACTATGGCTACACCTTC. Translating it yields CASSLDSNYGYTF. The full variable domain, rest sourced from reference TRBV7-2 and TRBJ1-2, is GAGVSQSPSNKVTEKGKDVELRCDPISGHTALYWYRQSLGQGLEFLIYFQGNSAPDKSGLPSDRFSAERTGGSVSTLTIQRTQQEDSAVYLCASSLDSNYGYTFGSGTRLTVV.

The chain couples TRBV3-1 (or the pseudogene TRBV3-2) to TRBJ2-3; TRBD2 is a possible D gene (5 bases). CDR3 length equals 15 residues. Looked up from germline, CDR1 is LGHDT and CDR2 is YNNKEL (reference sequence). The germline V and J ends were trimmed by 6 bases and 3 bases, with 16 bases remaining between them. CDR3 DNA: TGTGCCAGCAGTCTCTCCGTGAGGGCGACAGATACGCAGTATTTT. Protein: CASSLSVRATDTQYF.

V and J are TRBV12-5 and TRBJ2-3; 11 nucleotides match TRBD2. This CDR3 has 19 residues. CDR1 is LGHNT and CDR2 is FRNRAP in the germline V gene. Trimming took 0 bases from V and 4 from J; bases not matched to a gene: 12. CDR3 residues: CASGLVVLLAGGPADTQYF. In nucleotides, the CDR3 is TGTGCTAGTGGTTTGGTAGTACTCTTAGCGGGAGGGCCCGCAGATACGCAGTATTTT.

The CDR3 reads CASSPGGMEETQYF. In DNA, the CDR3 is TGTGCCAGCAGTCCGGGGGGGATGGAGGAGACCCAGTACTTC. The gene calls are TRBV6-5 and TRBJ2-5; 8 positions agree with TRBD2. The trim removed 5 bases at V and 5 bases at J, leaving 7 bases unmatched. This CDR3 comprises 14 residues. Looked up from germline, CDR1 is MNHEY and CDR2 is SVGAGI.

This clone was detected only a few times. The J gene is TRBJ1-3, the V gene TRBV5-1, with D unclear. Trimming pared 5 bases from V and 0 bases from J, leaving 12 bases between. This CDR3 is 15 amino acids long. Germline V gene lookup returns CDR1 SGHRS and CDR2 YFSETQ. CDR3 DNA sequence: TGCGCCAGCAGTTTAGCGGCGGCCTCTGGAAACACCATATATTTT. This translates into CASSLAAASGNTIYF. Looking up the rest from reference TRBV5-1 and TRBJ1-3 gives the full variable domain: KAGVTQTPRYLIKTRGQQVTLSCSPISGHRSVSWYQQTPGQGLQFLFEYFSETQRNKGNFPGRFSGRQFSNSRSEMNVSTLELGDSALYLCASSLAAASGNTIYFGEGSWLTVV.